Listed below are T cell receptor beta chains from one sample, sequenced in a study of T cells in Graves' hyperthyroidism and ophthalmopathy. One entry per CDR3 protein, called by TCRdb with MiXCR from the multiplex PCR reads. The table lists more than 550,000 distinct CDR3 sequences, roughly 46% of them singletons, with under 8% in the top ten. The sequencing sample was made of peripheral blood or thyroid tissue (not recorded which). These receptors all come from an adult man with Graves' disease, either hyperthyroidism or ophthalmopathy (not recorded which). Both conserved end residues are part of each CDR3. D genes are given only for firm matches. Only some rows state a clone size, as once, few, many or a class for expanded clones.

NA,TRBJ2-7,NA,TRBV2,CASTRWGGSYEQYF,TGTGCCAGCACGAGGTGGGGCGGCTCCTACGAGCAGTACTTC
TRBD1,TRBJ1-6,NA,TRBV7-3,CASSAGTENSPLHF,TGTGCCAGCAGCGCTGGGACAGAGAATTCACCCCTCCACTTT
TRBD1,TRBJ1-5,NA,TRBV24-1,CATSEKGQGYQPQHF,TGTGCCACCAGTGAGAAAGGACAGGGATATCAGCCCCAGCATTTT
TRBD1,TRBJ1-6,NA,TRBV19,CASSPSGTGIISPLHF,TGTGCCAGCTCACCGAGTGGGACAGGGATAATATCACCCCTCCACTTT
NA,TRBJ1-2,NA,TRBV7-2,CASSRERGASSYGYTF,TGCGCCAGCAGCCGGGAAAGGGGGGCCTCTAGCTATGGCTACACCTTC
NA,TRBJ2-2,NA,TRBV2,CASSPPAGTGELFF,TGTGCCAGCAGCCCCCCCGCAGGTACCGGGGAGCTGTTTTTT
TRBD1,TRBJ1-2,NA,TRBV25-1,CASSLDPGQGRDGYTF,TGTGCCAGCAGCTTAGACCCGGGACAGGGTCGGGATGGCTACACCTTC
NA,TRBJ1-4,NA,TRBV9,CASSTGVGEKLFF,TGTGCCAGCAGTACCGGGGTAGGGGAAAAACTGTTTTTT
NA,TRBJ1-2,NA,TRBV24-1,CATSETGTIGYTF,TGTGCCACCAGTGAAACCGGGACAATCGGCTACACCTTC
TRBD1,TRBJ1-2,NA,TRBV6-6,CASTSGGYGYTF,TGTGCCAGCACCTCAGGGGGTTATGGCTACACCTTC
NA,TRBJ1-4,NA,TRBV2,CTSSIGQTSTNEKLFF,TGTACCAGCAGTATTGGACAGACTTCAACTAATGAAAAACTGTTTTTT
NA,TRBJ1-4,few,TRBV7-2,CASSSGTENEKLFF,TGTGCCAGCAGCTCCGGGACGGAGAATGAAAAACTGTTTTTT
NA,TRBJ1-5,few,TRBV7-9,CASSLERVGVGQPQHF,TGTGCCAGCAGCTTAGAAAGAGTGGGGGTTGGTCAGCCCCAGCATTTT
TRBD1,TRBJ2-7,NA,TRBV25-1,CASSADRGPYEQYF,TGTGCCAGCAGCGCCGACAGGGGACCCTACGAGCAGTACTTC
TRBD1,TRBJ2-7,NA,TRBV5-1,CASSPGQGRYEQYF,TGCGCCAGCAGCCCGGGACAGGGAAGATACGAGCAGTACTTC
NA,TRBJ1-4,many,TRBV29-1,CSVVLATNEKLFF,TGCAGCGTTGTGCTTGCAACTAATGAAAAACTGTTTTTT
NA,TRBJ1-5,NA,TRBV15,CATSRAGIGSLINQPQHF,TGTGCCACCAGCAGAGCAGGGATAGGGTCCCTCATTAATCAGCCCCAGCATTTT
TRBD1,TRBJ1-1,few,TRBV5-1,CASMSGGLTDDEAFF,TGCGCCAGCATGTCAGGGGGCTTGACGGATGATGAAGCTTTCTTT
NA,TRBJ1-6,NA,TRBV20-1,CSARDLRGPSNSPLHF,TGCAGTGCTAGAGATCTCCGGGGGCCAAGTAATTCACCCCTCCACTTT
NA,TRBJ1-4,NA,TRBV9,CASSPLDSPNEKLFF,TGTGCCAGCAGTCCCCTCGACAGCCCTAATGAAAAACTGTTTTTT
NA,TRBJ1-1,NA,TRBV20-1,CSAPSGPGVKNTEAFF,TGCAGTGCTCCCTCGGGTCCAGGGGTAAAGAACACTGAAGCTTTCTTT
NA,TRBJ1-1,few,TRBV14,CASSQGHREAFF,TGTGCCAGCAGCCAAGGGCACAGGGAAGCTTTCTTT
TRBD2,TRBJ2-7,few,TRBV20-1,CSAPRTRGVGEQYF,TGCAGTGCTCCGAGGACTAGGGGTGTGGGTGAGCAGTACTTC
NA,TRBJ2-7,NA,TRBV7-9,CASSRGGREQYF,TGTGCCAGCAGCAGAGGGGGTCGGGAGCAGTACTTC
TRBD1,TRBJ2-5,few,TRBV20-1,CSARDPWTGAETQYF,TGCAGTGCTAGAGATCCGTGGACAGGGGCAGAGACCCAGTACTTC
NA,TRBJ1-4,NA,TRBV4-3,CASSHGFLGLNEKLFF,TGCGCCAGCAGCCATGGCTTCCTTGGCCTTAATGAAAAACTGTTTTTT
TRBD2,TRBJ2-2,NA,TRBV6-1,CASRPITSGNTGELFF,TGTGCCAGCAGACCTATCACTAGCGGGAACACCGGGGAGCTGTTTTTT
TRBD2,TRBJ2-5,many,TRBV2,CASSITSGRETQYF,TGTGCCAGCAGCATTACTAGCGGGAGGGAGACCCAGTACTTC
TRBD1,TRBJ2-7,NA,TRBV7-9,CASSEVTGDSYEQYF,TGTGCCAGCAGTGAAGTGACAGGGGATAGCTACGAGCAGTACTTC
TRBD1,TRBJ2-7,NA,TRBV29-1,CSVERDRSGQYF,TGCAGCGTTGAAAGGGACAGAAGTGGGCAGTACTTC
TRBD1,TRBJ1-5,NA,TRBV20-1,CSAGTGDSNQPQHF,TGCAGTGCTGGGACAGGGGATAGCAATCAGCCCCAGCATTTT
NA,TRBJ1-2,many,TRBV6-5,CASGLNYGYTF,TGTGCCAGCGGGCTTAACTATGGCTACACCTTC
TRBD1,TRBJ1-6,many,TRBV10-3,CAISRSDRGNNSPLHF,TGTGCCATCAGCCGCTCGGACAGGGGTAATAATTCACCCCTCCACTTT
NA,TRBJ1-1,many,TRBV14,CASSQDLGSTEAFF,TGTGCCAGCAGCCAAGATCTTGGGTCCACTGAAGCTTTCTTT
NA,TRBJ1-6,NA,TRBV10-3,CASSWGGGDSPLHF,TGTGCCAGCAGTTGGGGGGGTGGTGATTCACCCCTCCACTTT
NA,TRBJ1-1,few,TRBV9,CASSVSGIRNTEAFF,TGTGCCAGCAGCGTCTCCGGGATTCGTAACACTGAAGCTTTCTTT
NA,TRBJ2-5,NA,TRBV20-1,CSARDWERVQETQYF,TGCAGCGCTAGAGATTGGGAGCGGGTCCAAGAGACCCAGTACTTC
NA,TRBJ2-2,NA,TRBV5-1,CASSLPPGPPPGELFF,TGCGCCAGCAGCCTACCACCGGGACCGCCACCCGGGGAGCTGTTTTTT
TRBD2,TRBJ2-7,NA,TRBV9,CASSTHGDYYEQYF,TGTGCCAGCAGCACTCACGGGGACTACTACGAGCAGTACTTC
NA,TRBJ2-7,NA,TRBV9,CASSVGGRAASYEQYF,TGTGCCAGCAGCGTAGGAGGTCGAGCGGCATCCTACGAGCAGTACTTC